The next 25 T cell receptor beta chains were all read from a single sample in a study of cytomegalovirus exposure and HLA in healthy donors. This PCR relied on a set of 60 Vbeta primers and 13 Jbeta primers. Profiling relied on immunoSEQ multiplex PCR, and the TCRdb table lists in-frame clones only, not all of them. The table lists 150,000 to 200,000 clones, about four fifths of them singletons, with 4.9% in the top ten. The sequenced material came from PBMCs. Source of these receptors: a woman aged 18-30 years in good health and CMV-seropositive.

V usage is TRBV5-1 and J usage is TRBJ1-2; possible D gene TRBD1, 6 bases. The V end lost 4 bases, the J end lost 2 bases, and 15 bases lay between the germline ends. Germline V gene data show CDR1 as SGHRS and CDR2 as YFSETQ. CDR3 length equals 15 residues. For the CDR3, the DNA is TGCGCCAGCAGCACAGCAGGGGAGACAAACTATGGCTACACCTTC. Translating it yields CASSTAGETNYGYTF.

The V gene is TRBV6-1, the J gene TRBJ2-5; 8 bases are shared with TRBD1. The CDR3 sequence is 16 residues long. The germline V gene encodes CDR1 MNHNS and CDR2 SASEGT. Trimming removed 1 base from V and 5 bases from J; junction bases left unmatched: 9. The CDR3 region has the DNA TGTGCCAGCAGTGAAGTTGTCGGACAGGGTTCCGAGACCCAGTACTTC. Its translation is CASSEVVGQGSETQYF.

This chain joins TRBV15 and TRBJ1-3; D gene uncertain. The CDR3 length is 18 residues. Trimming removed 3 bases at V and 0 bases at J, with 18 bases between. CDR1 is LNHNV and CDR2 is YYDKDF in the germline V gene (reference sequence). The chain's CDR3 is CATSRVSVESLSGNTIYF. The CDR3 DNA reads TGTGCCACCAGCAGGGTGTCTGTGGAGTCCCTCTCTGGAAACACCATATATTTT.

The rearrangement uses TRBV5-6 and TRBJ2-7; a weak D match, TRBD1 (5 bases). V was shortened by 4 bases and J by 3 bases, with 14 bases between the two germline ends. The germline CDR1 and CDR2 sequences are SGHDT and YYEEEE. The CDR3 sequence is 14 residues long. The CDR3 sequence is CASSPPRQSYEQYF. CDR3 DNA: TGTGCCAGCAGCCCCCCCAGACAGAGCTACGAGCAGTACTTC.

The chain carries TRBV14 and TRBJ2-1; 9 positions match TRBD2. The CDR3 consists of 17 residues. CDR1 and CDR2 from the germline V gene are SGHDN and FVKESK. The ends lost 5 bases at V and 8 bases at J; junction bases unmatched: 16. The CDR3 loop is CASSSLVSGGPAHEQFF. The DNA of the CDR3 is TGTGCCAGCAGCTCTCTCGTAAGCGGGGGGCCCGCCCATGAGCAGTTCTTC.

This chain uses TRBV5-6 with TRBJ2-3; TRBD1 matches at 10 bases. The CDR3 is 17 residues long. Germline-derived CDR1 and CDR2 are SGHDT and YYEEEE. J was trimmed by 6 bases and V by 2 bases; bases with no gene match: 12. This CDR3 is CASSFLHGDRGVDTQYF. CDR3 nucleotide sequence: TGTGCCAGCAGCTTTCTCCACGGGGACAGGGGAGTGGATACGCAGTATTTT.

This clone was counted a single time. The germline gene is not matched at one end of the junction; a read error may be the cause. The chain has TRBV7-9 and TRBJ2-3; a possible D gene is TRBD2 (5 bases). Germline V gene data show CDR1 as SEHNR and CDR2 as FQNEAQ (reference sequence). The CDR3 sequence is 12 residues long. The CDR3 sequence is CASSPLRERWDF. The CDR3 nucleotides are TGTGCCAGCAGCCCCTTGAGGGAAAGGTGGGATTTT.

This clone was recorded a few times. The chain uses TRBV6-5 and TRBJ2-2; maybe TRBD2 (6 bases). The V end was cut by 0 bases, the J end by 5 bases, with 10 bases between. CDR1 is MNHEY, CDR2 SVGAGI, per germline. This CDR3 is built from 15 residues. This CDR3 is CASSYSRLVTGELFF. As DNA, the CDR3 is TGTGCCAGCAGTTACTCCCGACTAGTAACCGGGGAGCTGTTTTTT.

The V gene is TRBV28, the J gene TRBJ2-3; 13 bases line up with TRBD2. V was clipped by 3 bases and J by 7 bases; unmatched bases: 10. The CDR3 is 17 residues long. Per the germline V gene, CDR1 is MDHEN and CDR2 is SYDVKM. CDR3 sequence (DNA): TGTGCCAGCAGTTTTGGCCTCGGACTAGCGGGGGAGTATACGCAGTATTTT. Its translation: CASSFGLGLAGEYTQYF.

This rearrangement joins TRBV19 to TRBJ2-7; 12 bases are a match to TRBD2. The CDR3 has 15 residues. Germline loops: CDR1 LNHDA, CDR2 SQIVND (reference sequence). V was pared by 7 bases and J by 4 bases, with 8 bases of the junction left unmatched. The CDR3 region has the DNA TGTGCCAGTACCCAGGAACTAGCGGGGGGATACGAGCAGTACTTC. Protein product: CASTQELAGGYEQYF.

This clone was found once. This chain connects TRBV9 to TRBJ1-2, with TRBD1 matching over 8 bases. Germline values: CDR1 SGDLS, CDR2 YYNGEE. The CDR3 contains 15 residues. Trimming cost V 4 bases and J 6 bases; bases outside gene matches: 11. The CDR3 coding sequence is TGTGCCAGCAGCTCAACCTCGGGACAGGACCATGGCTACACCTTC. It encodes CASSSTSGQDHGYTF.

This chain uses TRBV10-3 with TRBJ2-1, with a tentative D call TRBD2 (5 bases). The V and J ends lost 8 bases and 6 bases respectively, with 11 bases between them. CDR3 length equals 12 residues. Germline assignment: CDR1 ENHRY and CDR2 SYGVKD. CDR3 DNA: TGTGCCATCGGGCCTAGCACCAATGAGCAGTTCTTC. Translated: CAIGPSTNEQFF.

The V call is TRBV27, the J call TRBJ1-5; TRBD1 matches at 9 bases. Losses at the gene ends were 4 bases for V and 6 bases for J; bases not matched to a gene: 7. Germline loops: CDR1 MNHEY, CDR2 SMNVEV (reference sequence). The CDR3 extends over 15 amino acids. The CDR3 here is CASSSTGGRFQPQHF. In nucleotides, the CDR3 is TGTGCCAGCAGTTCGACAGGGGGGAGATTTCAGCCCCAGCATTTT.

A single count supports this clone. The CDR3 protein is CASSLSGGTGANVLTF. CDR3 bases: TGTGCCAGTAGTCTTAGCGGGGGTACTGGGGCCAACGTCCTGACTTTC. The chain joins TRBV19 to TRBJ2-6; TRBD2 aligns across 9 bases. Germline CDR1 reads LNHDA; CDR2 reads SQIVND (reference sequence). The CDR3 has 16 residues. The V and J ends lost 5 bases and 2 bases, in that order; junction bases with no gene match: 4.

The chain joins TRBV10-3 to TRBJ1-1; 9 positions match TRBD1. The CDR3 loop spans 15 amino acids. CDR1 and CDR2 (germline): ENHRY, SYGVKD. V lost 2 bases, J lost 1 base, and 2 bases stayed unmatched. The CDR3 sequence: CAISEPGQGNTEAFF. CDR3 coding DNA: TGTGCCATCAGTGAGCCGGGACAGGGGAACACTGAAGCTTTCTTT.

This rearrangement joins TRBV6-6 to TRBJ2-7; 9 nucleotides line up with TRBD1. V was pared by 6 bases and J by 5 bases, with 11 bases of the junction left unmatched. Germline V lookup: CDR1 MNHNY, CDR2 SVGAGI (reference sequence). This CDR3 is 15 amino acids long. CDR3 in amino acids: CASRPPGQGGNEQYF. The CDR3 DNA follows: TGTGCCAGCAGACCTCCGGGACAGGGAGGTAACGAGCAGTACTTC.

The chain recombines TRBV7-9 with TRBJ2-7; 8 bases line up with TRBD1. Germline values: CDR1 SEHNR, CDR2 FQNEAQ (reference sequence). The length of the CDR3 is 16 residues. J lost 3 bases, V lost 6 bases, and 13 bases had no gene match. The CDR3 protein is CASSLLGTGHVYEQYF. The CDR3 DNA is TGTGCCAGCAGTCTCCTCGGGACAGGCCATGTCTACGAGCAGTACTTC.

This clone was seen once. The rearrangement joins TRBV2 to TRBJ2-5; no firm D call. The CDR3 covers 13 residues. CDR1 and CDR2 (germline): SNHLY, FYNNEI. V was shortened by 7 bases and J by 0 bases, with 9 bases between the two germline ends. The CDR3 DNA reads TGTGCCAGCATAGCCGTGTACCAAGAGACCCAGTACTTC. Translating it yields CASIAVYQETQYF.

The chain is built from TRBV28 and TRBJ2-1; D is perhaps TRBD1 (5 bases). CDR3 length: 14 residues. Trimming took off 2 bases at V and 0 bases at J, with 5 bases between the two ends. CDR1 is MDHEN and CDR2 is SYDVKM in the germline V gene. CDR3 coding DNA: TGTGCCAGCAGTTTAAGGGGCTCCTACAATGAGCAGTTCTTC. Translation: CASSLRGSYNEQFF.

The chain uses TRBV4-1 and TRBJ1-4, with D tentatively TRBD1 (5 bases). CDR3 length: 17 residues. Trimming cost V 2 bases and J 10 bases, with 23 bases left between them. CDR1 is MGHRA, CDR2 YSYEKL, per germline. The CDR3 DNA reads TGCGCCAGCAGCCAATCGAGCTCCAGGGTTTCGGAGCGAAAACTGTTTTTT. As protein: CASSQSSSRVSERKLFF.

The J gene is TRBJ2-7, the V gene TRBV7-6; 8 bases agree with TRBD1. Unmatched junction bases numbered 15, after V lost 5 bases and J lost 3 bases. The germline gives CDR1 SGHVS, CDR2 FNYEAQ. The length of the CDR3 is 17 residues. CDR3 nucleotide sequence: TGTGCCAGCAGCCCCAATATCGGGACAGGCGCTTTCTACGAGCAGTACTTC. It is translated as CASSPNIGTGAFYEQYF.

This clone has only one observation. The chain couples TRBV5-4 to TRBJ1-5; D is undetermined. The CDR3 covers 13 residues. Trimming took 0 bases from V and 7 from J, leaving 8 bases between them. Germline assignment: CDR1 SGHNT and CDR2 YYREEE (reference sequence). Here the CDR3 DNA reads TGTGCCAGCAGCTTGGAGAGGGAACAGCCCCAGCATTTT. Translated: CASSLEREQPQHF.

This clone was picked up a small number of times. The rearrangement uses TRBV27 and TRBJ1-1; no firm D call. The CDR3 contains 17 residues. V lost 0 bases to trimming and J lost 4 bases, with 18 bases between them. The germline CDR1 and CDR2 sequences are MNHEY and SMNVEV (reference sequence). In nucleotides, the CDR3 is TGTGCCAGCAGTTTATCGTACTATCCCGGGGAGATCACTGAAGCTTTCTTT. It translates to CASSLSYYPGEITEAFF.

V and J are TRBV11-2 and TRBJ1-1, with D maybe TRBD1 (5 bases). V shed 3 bases and J shed 10 bases, with 12 bases lying between them. The CDR3 covers 12 residues. Germline CDR1 and CDR2: SGHAT and FQNNGV. The CDR3 loop reads CASSFRGRGAFF. The CDR3 DNA reads TGTGCCAGCAGCTTCCGGGGGAGGGGAGCTTTCTTT.

This clone was picked up a small number of times. The chain is built from TRBV19 and TRBJ2-3; 12 bases line up with TRBD2. Germline lookup yields CDR1 LNHDA and CDR2 SQIVND (reference sequence). After removal of 6 bases from V and 2 bases from J, the junction contained 6 bases not matched to a gene. This CDR3 is built from 16 residues. The DNA for the CDR3 is TGTGCCAGTAGCTATACTAGCGGGGGGTACACAGATACGCAGTATTTT. It codes for CASSYTSGGYTDTQYF.